The rows below give T cell receptor beta chains drawn from one sample of a study of T cells in Graves' hyperthyroidism and ophthalmopathy. TCRdb called the multiplex PCR reads again in MiXCR, with one record for every CDR3 protein. The sample yields some 510,000 distinct CDR3 sequences, about 20% seen once. The sample taken for sequencing was blood. These receptors all stem from a man aged 18 to 29 with Graves' hyperthyroidism. The CDR3 runs from the conserved cysteine through the conserved F or W. A D gene is named only where the DNA matches it firmly. A row's size may be missing; if present it is once, few, many or a size class.

v_call	j_call	d_call	clone_size	cdr3_nt	cdr3_aa
TRBV7-2	TRBJ2-5	TRBD2	-	TGTGCCAGCAGCTTTGGAGCGGGAGGGTTGGAGACCCAGTACTTC	CASSFGAGGLETQYF
TRBV12-3/TRBV12-4	TRBJ1-3	-	many	TGTGCCAGCAGCCCTAGGACAATACGAAACACCATATATTTT	CASSPRTIRNTIYF
TRBV11-3	TRBJ1-1	-	-	TGTGCCAGCAGCAATGTTCCGGACACTGAAGCTTTCTTT	CASSNVPDTEAFF
TRBV6-9	TRBJ1-5	-	-	TGTGCCAGCAGTTATTCATCCAGGGGATGTCAGCCCCAGCATTTT	CASSYSSRGCQPQHF
TRBV30	TRBJ2-7	-	many	TGTGCCTGGAATGGTCCAGGGAGGTTCCACGAGCAGTACTTC	CAWNGPGRFHEQYF
TRBV10-2	TRBJ2-5	TRBD2	-	TGCGCCAGCAGTGAGCCCCGGGGGGGGGCCGCCGAGACCCAGTACTTC	CASSEPRGGAAETQYF
TRBV12-3/TRBV12-4	TRBJ1-2	-	-	TGTGCCAGCAGCTTGGCACAGTACCAACATGGCTACACCTTC	CASSLAQYQHGYTF
TRBV20-1	TRBJ1-5	TRBD1	many	TGCAGTGCTGCCTTAAGGGGAAACAGGGGTAGCGGTCAGCCCCAGCATTTT	CSAALRGNRGSGQPQHF
TRBV6-5	TRBJ1-2	-	many	TGTGCCAGCAGTTACTCAACCCGATCGGTATGGCATGGCTACACCTTC	CASSYSTRSVWHGYTF
TRBV4-1	TRBJ2-5	-	few	TGCGCCAGCAGCCAAGACATTTACCAAGAGACCCAGTACTTC	CASSQDIYQETQYF
TRBV3-1	TRBJ1-2	TRBD1	many	TGTGCCAGCAGCCAAGGCCGAGGGACAGCCCATGGCTACACCTTC	CASSQGRGTAHGYTF
TRBV9	TRBJ2-2	TRBD2	-	TGTGCCAGCAGTTTGGGGAGGGATGCGAACACCGGGGAGCTGTTTTTT	CASSLGRDANTGELFF